The rows below give T cell receptor beta chains drawn from one sample of a study of OX40 agonist ivuxolimab in advanced cancers. The protocol was immunoSEQ multiplex PCR, while the TCRdb copy is restricted to in-frame clones and leaves out a portion. In the table there are 35,000 to 55,000 clones, roughly 90% of which are singletons. The specimen was CD4+ or CD8+ T cells sorted from blood, collected in a trial of the OX40 agonist ivuxolimab. The receptors were sampled from an adult with an advanced solid tumor such as melanoma, head and neck, liver or kidney cancer. The CDR3 runs from the conserved cysteine through the conserved F or W. The D gene is left open where the match is weak. For some rows the clone size is stated as once, few or many, or as a class when expanded; others skip it.

j_call v_call clone_size d_call cdr3_nt cdr3_aa
TRBJ2-5 TRBV5-8 NA NA TGTGCCAGCACCGGAGGACGAGAGACCCAGTACTTC CASTGGRETQYF
TRBJ1-3 TRBV7-9 NA NA TGTGCCAGCAGCTCCCTGACCGGGGATTCTGGAAACACCATATATTTT CASSSLTGDSGNTIYF
TRBJ2-1 TRBV10-3 NA TRBD2 TGTGCCATCCGAGAGTGGGAGGGTAGAAATGAGCAGTTCTTC CAIREWEGRNEQFF
TRBJ2-3 TRBV5-6 few NA TGTGCCAGCAGCTTTTGGGATCTCACAGATACGCAGTATTTT CASSFWDLTDTQYF
TRBJ1-2 TRBV19 once NA TGTGCCATCTCAACCATACCTGGAAATGGCTACACCTTC CAISTIPGNGYTF
TRBJ2-6 TRBV7-6 NA NA TGTGCCAGCAGCTACTCTGGGGCCAACGTCCTGACTTTC CASSYSGANVLTF
TRBJ2-1 TRBV27 few TRBD2 TGTGCCAGCAGAAGAGCGGGAGGGCTTTATTACAATGAGCAGTTCTTC CASRRAGGLYYNEQFF
TRBJ2-7 TRBV15 NA NA TGTGCCACCAGCAGAGCGTTTGGACCCCTCTACGAGCAGTACTTC CATSRAFGPLYEQYF
TRBJ1-1 TRBV6-6 NA NA TGTGCCAGCAGGGCCCGGGCAGGGAAGTTCCAAGGTGAAGCTTTCTTT CASRARAGKFQGEAFF
TRBJ2-3 TRBV2 NA NA TGTGCCAGCACCGGGACCATCACAGATACGCAGTATTTT CASTGTITDTQYF
TRBJ2-7 TRBV5-1 NA NA TGCGCCAGCAGCCATCGGGATCCGAATTACGAGCAGTACTTC CASSHRDPNYEQYF
TRBJ1-1 TRBV7-2 once TRBD1 TGTGCCAGCAGCTTAATGGGACAGGGGAACACTGAAGCTTTCTTT CASSLMGQGNTEAFF
TRBJ1-1 TRBV11-2 NA NA TGTGCCAGCAGCCCCGGGGGGGCTAACACTGAAGCTTTCTTT CASSPGGANTEAFF
TRBJ2-1 TRBV4-1 NA NA TGCGCCAGCAGCCAAGATGGCCCCCGGCGTGATGAGCAGTTCTTC CASSQDGPRRDEQFF
TRBJ2-7 TRBV19 NA NA TGTGCCAGTAGTATAAGACACTACTACGAGCAGTACTTC CASSIRHYYEQYF
TRBJ2-1 TRBV19 NA NA TGTGCCAGTAGTATACATGGTTTCTACAATGAGCAGTTCTTC CASSIHGFYNEQFF
TRBJ2-7 TRBV11-3 NA NA TGTGCCAGCAGCTTGGGACTCAACTACGAGCAGTACTTC CASSLGLNYEQYF
TRBJ2-7 TRBV7-2 few NA TGTGCCAGCAGCTTGGGGGGCCAGGAAGAGGACGAGCAGTACTTC CASSLGGQEEDEQYF
TRBJ2-7 TRBV6-6 NA NA TGTGCCAGCAGCCCGGGGTGGGGGGAGCAGTACTTC CASSPGWGEQYF
TRBJ1-1 TRBV5-1 NA NA TGCGCCAGCAGCTTGGCGGCAGCTAACACTGAAGCTTTCTTT CASSLAAANTEAFF
TRBJ2-1 TRBV6-5 NA TRBD2 TGTGCCAGCAGTTACTCGAATAGCGGGAGAGGCAATGAGCAGTTCTTC CASSYSNSGRGNEQFF
TRBJ2-3 TRBV27 NA NA TGTGCCAGCAGTTTACGGGGAACTAGCACAGATACGCAGTATTTT CASSLRGTSTDTQYF
TRBJ2-3 TRBV10-1 few TRBD2 TGCGCCAGCAGTGAGGACGGACTAGCGGGAGGCACAGATACGCAGTATTTT CASSEDGLAGGTDTQYF
TRBJ1-5 TRBV6-5 few TRBD1 TGTGCCAGCAGAAGCCTCAACAGGGGCCAGCCCCAGCATTTT CASRSLNRGQPQHF
TRBJ2-7 TRBV28 NA TRBD2 TGTGCCAGCTCCAATTGGGGGACTAGCGGGTTCTCCTACGAGCAGTACTTC CASSNWGTSGFSYEQYF
TRBJ2-1 TRBV2 NA NA TGTGCCAGCAGTGAACCCCAGGGGGTGAGGCGGGAGGCCTCCTACAATGAGCAGTTCTTC CASSEPQGVRREASYNEQFF
TRBJ2-7 TRBV5-1 NA NA TGCGCCAGCAGCCCGAGGGACTTCTCCTACGAGCAGTACTTC CASSPRDFSYEQYF
TRBJ2-2 TRBV4-2 NA TRBD2 TGTGCCAGCAGCCAAGGAGCGGGAGACATCGGGGAGCTGTTTTTT CASSQGAGDIGELFF
TRBJ2-1 TRBV15 NA TRBD2 TGTGCCACCAGCAGAGAGCGGGAGTACAATGAGCAGTTCTTC CATSREREYNEQFF
TRBJ1-3 TRBV6-5 NA NA TGTGCCAGCAGTTACTCGGAAGGGATTGGAAACACCATATATTTT CASSYSEGIGNTIYF
TRBJ2-6 TRBV10-3 NA TRBD1 TGTGCCATCAGCCGCGTTACAGGGGCCGGTGGGGCCAACGTCCTGACTTTC CAISRVTGAGGANVLTF
TRBJ2-7 TRBV28 NA NA TGTGCCAGCAGTTTTCCGTCGCGTTTACCGGCCTACGAGCAGTACTTC CASSFPSRLPAYEQYF
TRBJ2-5 TRBV28 NA NA TGTGCCAGCAGGGGCGGGACTTCCCAAGAGACCCAGTACTTC CASRGGTSQETQYF
TRBJ2-7 TRBV7-9 NA TRBD1 TGTGCCAGCAGCAACCAGGGACAGGCAAACGAGCAGTACTTC CASSNQGQANEQYF
TRBJ1-5 TRBV19 NA NA TGTGCCAGTAGTCCCTGGAGGGGCCAGCCCCAGCATTTT CASSPWRGQPQHF
TRBJ2-5 TRBV9 NA TRBD2 TGTGCCAGCAGCGTGGAAACTCCCGGGACTAGCAGACAAGAGACCCAGTACTTC CASSVETPGTSRQETQYF
TRBJ2-7 TRBV15 NA NA TGTGCCACCAGCAGAGGCGGCGGGTCCCCCTACGAGCAGTACTTC CATSRGGGSPYEQYF
TRBJ2-3 TRBV11-3 NA TRBD2 TGTGCCAGCAGCATGAGCGGGAGGCCTGATACGCAGTATTTC CASSMSGRPDTQYF
TRBJ2-1 TRBV7-3 NA NA TGTGCCAGCAGCCCGGGGGCCGGGTACCCACTGTTCTTC CASSPGAGYPLFF
TRBJ1-6 TRBV6-6 NA NA TGTGCCAGCAGTTACGGATTCAGGGATTCACCCCTCCACTTT CASSYGFRDSPLHF
TRBJ2-1 TRBV5-1 NA NA TGCGCCAGCAGACAGCGGACGGGCGGGGATGAGCAGTTCTTC CASRQRTGGDEQFF
TRBJ2-5 TRBV6-1 NA TRBD1 TGTGCCAGCAGCCCTTGGACAGGGCAAGAGACCCAGTACTTC CASSPWTGQETQYF
TRBJ2-7 TRBV6-5 NA NA TGTGCCACCCGCGACTCCAGGATTCCTGACGAGCAGTACTTC CATRDSRIPDEQYF
TRBJ2-5 TRBV5-1 once NA TGCGCCAGCAGCTTGGGTGGGACTTTTAAAGAGACCCAGTACTTC CASSLGGTFKETQYF
TRBJ1-3 TRBV7-2 few TRBD1 TGTGCCAGCAGCCCCCCAGGGGGAAGGGGAAACACCATATATTTT CASSPPGGRGNTIYF